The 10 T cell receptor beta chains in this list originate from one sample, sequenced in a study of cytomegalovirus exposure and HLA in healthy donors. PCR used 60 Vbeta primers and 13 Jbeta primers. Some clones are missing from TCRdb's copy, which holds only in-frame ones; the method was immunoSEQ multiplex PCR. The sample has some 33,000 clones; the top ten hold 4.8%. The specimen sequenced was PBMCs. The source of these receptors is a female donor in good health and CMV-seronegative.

CDR3 residues: CASSVARGVTGELFF. The CDR3 nucleotides read TGTGCCAGCAGCGTAGCTCGCGGGGTTACCGGGGAGCTGTTTTTT. The V call is TRBV9, the J call TRBJ2-2, with D possibly matching TRBD2 (6 bases). Trimming took 0 bases from V and 5 from J, leaving 11 bases between them. The CDR3 totals 15 residues. Germline V lookup: CDR1 SGDLS, CDR2 YYNGEE.

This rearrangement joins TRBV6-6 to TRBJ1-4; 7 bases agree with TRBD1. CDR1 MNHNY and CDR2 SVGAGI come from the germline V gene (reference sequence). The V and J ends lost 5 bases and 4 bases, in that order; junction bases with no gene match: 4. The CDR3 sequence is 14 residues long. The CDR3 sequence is CASSGGQFNEKLFF. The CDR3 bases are TGTGCCAGCAGTGGGGGACAGTTTAATGAAAAACTGTTTTTT.

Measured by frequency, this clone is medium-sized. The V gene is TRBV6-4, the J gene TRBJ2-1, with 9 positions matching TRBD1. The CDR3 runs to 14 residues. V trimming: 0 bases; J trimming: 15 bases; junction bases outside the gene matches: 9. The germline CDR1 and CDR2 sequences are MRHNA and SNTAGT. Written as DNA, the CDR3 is TGTGCCAGCAGTGACTCGGGGACAGGGAAGGGTCTGTTCTTC. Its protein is CASSDSGTGKGLFF.

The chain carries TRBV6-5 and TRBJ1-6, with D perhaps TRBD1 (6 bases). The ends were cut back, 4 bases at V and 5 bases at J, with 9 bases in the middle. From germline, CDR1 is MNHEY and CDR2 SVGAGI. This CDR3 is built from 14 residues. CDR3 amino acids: CASSWTANNSPLHF. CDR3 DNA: TGTGCCAGCAGTTGGACAGCCAATAATTCACCCCTCCACTTT.

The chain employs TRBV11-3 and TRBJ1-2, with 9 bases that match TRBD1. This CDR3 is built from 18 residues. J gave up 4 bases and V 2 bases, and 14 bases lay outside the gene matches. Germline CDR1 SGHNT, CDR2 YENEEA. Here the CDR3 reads CASSLPPGTGKGPYGYTF. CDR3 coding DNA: TGTGCCAGCAGCTTACCCCCCGGGACAGGGAAGGGCCCCTATGGCTACACCTTC.

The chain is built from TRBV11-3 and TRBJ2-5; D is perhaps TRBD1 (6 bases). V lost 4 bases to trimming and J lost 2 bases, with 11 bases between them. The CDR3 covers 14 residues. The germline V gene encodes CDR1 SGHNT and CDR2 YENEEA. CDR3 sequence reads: CASSSHRVQETQYF. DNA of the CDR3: TGTGCCAGCAGCTCACACAGGGTACAAGAGACCCAGTACTTC.

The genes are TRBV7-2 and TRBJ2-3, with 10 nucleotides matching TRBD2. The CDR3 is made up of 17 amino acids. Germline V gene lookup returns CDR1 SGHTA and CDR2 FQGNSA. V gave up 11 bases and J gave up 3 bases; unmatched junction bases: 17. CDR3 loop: CAGPTSSSGGWTDTQYF. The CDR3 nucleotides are TGTGCCGGCCCGACATCCTCTAGCGGGGGCTGGACAGATACGCAGTATTTT.

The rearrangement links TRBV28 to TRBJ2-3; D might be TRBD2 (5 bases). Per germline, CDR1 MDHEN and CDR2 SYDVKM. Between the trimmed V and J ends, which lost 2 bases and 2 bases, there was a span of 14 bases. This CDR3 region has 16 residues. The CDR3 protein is CASSLGRKRPTDTQYF. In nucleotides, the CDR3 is TGTGCCAGCAGTTTAGGCCGCAAGCGGCCCACAGATACGCAGTATTTT. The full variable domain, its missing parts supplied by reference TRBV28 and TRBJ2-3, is DVKVTQSSRYLVKRTGEKVFLECVQDMDHENMFWYRQDPGLGLRLIYFSYDVKMKEKGDIPEGYSVSREKKERFSLILESASTNQTSMYLCASSLGRKRPTDTQYFGPGTRLTVL.

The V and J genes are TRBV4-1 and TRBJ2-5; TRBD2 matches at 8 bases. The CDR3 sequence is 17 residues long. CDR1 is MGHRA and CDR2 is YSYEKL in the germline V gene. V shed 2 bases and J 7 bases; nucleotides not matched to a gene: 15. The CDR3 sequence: CASSQPHGGGPTRTQYF. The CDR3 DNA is TGCGCCAGCAGCCAACCTCACGGGGGGGGGCCCACGCGGACCCAGTACTTC.

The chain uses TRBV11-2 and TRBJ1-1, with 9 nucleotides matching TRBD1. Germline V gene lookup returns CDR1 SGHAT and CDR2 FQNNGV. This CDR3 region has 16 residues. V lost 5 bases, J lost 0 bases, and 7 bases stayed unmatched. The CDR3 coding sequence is TGTGCCAGCAGCCCCCTACAGGGGGCGCTGAACACTGAAGCTTTCTTT. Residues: CASSPLQGALNTEAFF.